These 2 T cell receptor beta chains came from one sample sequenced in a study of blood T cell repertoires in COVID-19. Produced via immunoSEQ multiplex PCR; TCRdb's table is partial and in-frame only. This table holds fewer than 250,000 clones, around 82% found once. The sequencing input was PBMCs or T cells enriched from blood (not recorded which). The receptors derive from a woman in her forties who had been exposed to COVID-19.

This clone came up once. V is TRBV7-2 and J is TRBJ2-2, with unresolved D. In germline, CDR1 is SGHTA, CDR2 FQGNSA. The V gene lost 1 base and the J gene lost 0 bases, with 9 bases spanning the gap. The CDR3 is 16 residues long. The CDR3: CASSLDSLANTGELFF. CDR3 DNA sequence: TGTGCCAGCAGCTTAGACAGTCTCGCGAACACCGGGGAGCTGTTTTTT. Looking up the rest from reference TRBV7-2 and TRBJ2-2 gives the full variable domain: GAGVSQSPSNKVTEKGKDVELRCDPISGHTALYWYRQSLGQGLEFLIYFQGNSAPDKSGLPSDRFSAERTGGSVSTLTIQRTQQEDSAVYLCASSLDSLANTGELFFGEGSRLTVL.

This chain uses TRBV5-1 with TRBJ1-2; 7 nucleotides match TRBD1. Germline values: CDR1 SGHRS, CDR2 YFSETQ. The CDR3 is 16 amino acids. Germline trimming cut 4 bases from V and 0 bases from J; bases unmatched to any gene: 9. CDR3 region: CASSVASQGANYGYTF. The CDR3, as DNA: TGCGCCAGCAGCGTGGCCAGTCAGGGGGCTAACTATGGCTACACCTTC.